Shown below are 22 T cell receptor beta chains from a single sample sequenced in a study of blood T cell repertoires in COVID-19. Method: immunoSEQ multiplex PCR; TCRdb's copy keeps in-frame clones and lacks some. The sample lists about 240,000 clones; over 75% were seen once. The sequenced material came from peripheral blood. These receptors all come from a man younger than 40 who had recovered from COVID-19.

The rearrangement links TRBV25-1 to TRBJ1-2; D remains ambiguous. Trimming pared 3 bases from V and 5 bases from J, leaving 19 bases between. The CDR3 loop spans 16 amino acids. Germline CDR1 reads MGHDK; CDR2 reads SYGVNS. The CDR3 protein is CASSERGRSIPYGYTF. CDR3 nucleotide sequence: TGTGCCAGCAGTGAGCGAGGGCGTTCTATCCCTTATGGCTACACCTTC.

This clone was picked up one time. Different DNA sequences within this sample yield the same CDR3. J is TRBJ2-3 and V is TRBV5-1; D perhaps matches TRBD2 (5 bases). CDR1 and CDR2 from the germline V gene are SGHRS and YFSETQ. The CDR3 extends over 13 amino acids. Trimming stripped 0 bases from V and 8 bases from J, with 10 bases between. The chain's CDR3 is CASSLGAASTQYF. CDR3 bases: TGCGCCAGCAGCTTGGGAGCGGCTAGTACGCAGTATTTT.

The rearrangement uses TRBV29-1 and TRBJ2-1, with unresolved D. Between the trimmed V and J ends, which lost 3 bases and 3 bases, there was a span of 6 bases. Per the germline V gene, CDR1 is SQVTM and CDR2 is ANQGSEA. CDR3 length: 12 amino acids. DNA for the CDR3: TGCAGCGTTGAGCGGCACTACAATGAGCAGTTCTTC. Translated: CSVERHYNEQFF.

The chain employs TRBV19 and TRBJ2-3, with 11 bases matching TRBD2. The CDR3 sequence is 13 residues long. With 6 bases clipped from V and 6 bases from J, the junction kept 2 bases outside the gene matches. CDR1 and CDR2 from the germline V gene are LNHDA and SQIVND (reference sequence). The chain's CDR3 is CASSRLAGDTQYF. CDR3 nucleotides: TGTGCCAGTAGCAGACTAGCGGGGGATACGCAGTATTTT.

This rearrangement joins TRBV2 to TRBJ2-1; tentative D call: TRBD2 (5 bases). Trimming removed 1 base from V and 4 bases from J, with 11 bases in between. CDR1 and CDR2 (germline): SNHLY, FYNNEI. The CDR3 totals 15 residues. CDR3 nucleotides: TGTGCCAGCAGTGAAGAGAGGGCTGGGTACAATGAGCAGTTCTTC. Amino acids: CASSEERAGYNEQFF.

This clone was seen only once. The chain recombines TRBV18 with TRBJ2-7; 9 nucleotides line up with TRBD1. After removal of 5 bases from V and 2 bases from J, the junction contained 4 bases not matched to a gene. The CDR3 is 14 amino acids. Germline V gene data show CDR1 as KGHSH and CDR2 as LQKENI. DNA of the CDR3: TGTGCCAGCTCAGTACAGGGGGCGGCCTACGAGCAGTACTTC. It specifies CASSVQGAAYEQYF.

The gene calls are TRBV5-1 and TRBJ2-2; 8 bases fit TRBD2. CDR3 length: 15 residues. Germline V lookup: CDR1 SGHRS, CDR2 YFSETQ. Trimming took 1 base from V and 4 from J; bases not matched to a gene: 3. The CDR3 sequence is CASSLNSGVTGELFF. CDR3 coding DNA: TGCGCCAGCAGCTTGAATAGCGGGGTCACCGGGGAGCTGTTTTTT.

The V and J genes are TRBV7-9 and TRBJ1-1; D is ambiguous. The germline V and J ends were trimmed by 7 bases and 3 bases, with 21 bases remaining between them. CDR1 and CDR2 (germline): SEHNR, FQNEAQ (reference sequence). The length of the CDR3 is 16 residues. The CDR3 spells CASTSGEVDLDTEAFF. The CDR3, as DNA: TGTGCCAGCACCTCTGGCGAGGTAGACTTGGACACTGAAGCTTTCTTT.

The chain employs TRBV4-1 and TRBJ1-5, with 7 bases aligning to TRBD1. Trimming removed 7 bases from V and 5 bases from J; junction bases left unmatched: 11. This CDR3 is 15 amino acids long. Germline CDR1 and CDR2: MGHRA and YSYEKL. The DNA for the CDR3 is TGCGCCAGCAAGGGACAGCTCGGTGGTGATCAGCCCCAGCATTTT. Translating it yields CASKGQLGGDQPQHF.

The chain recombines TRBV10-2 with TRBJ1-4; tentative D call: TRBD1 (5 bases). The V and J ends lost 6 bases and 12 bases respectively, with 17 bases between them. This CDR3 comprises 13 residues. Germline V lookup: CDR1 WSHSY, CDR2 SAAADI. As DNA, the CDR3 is TGCGCCAGCAGGAGGGACCCCTGGAGGGAACTGTTTTTT. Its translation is CASRRDPWRELFF.

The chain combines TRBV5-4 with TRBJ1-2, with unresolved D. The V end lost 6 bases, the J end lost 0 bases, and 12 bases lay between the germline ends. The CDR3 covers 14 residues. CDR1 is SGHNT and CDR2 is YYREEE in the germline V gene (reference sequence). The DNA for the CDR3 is TGTGCCAGCACCGCGGGAAGTACTAACTATGGCTACACCTTC. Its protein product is CASTAGSTNYGYTF.

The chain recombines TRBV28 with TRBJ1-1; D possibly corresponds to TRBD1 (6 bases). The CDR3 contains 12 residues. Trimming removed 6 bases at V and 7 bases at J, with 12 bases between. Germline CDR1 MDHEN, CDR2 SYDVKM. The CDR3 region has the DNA TGTGCCAGCAGAACGAACAGGGATGAAGCTTTCTTT. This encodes CASRTNRDEAFF.

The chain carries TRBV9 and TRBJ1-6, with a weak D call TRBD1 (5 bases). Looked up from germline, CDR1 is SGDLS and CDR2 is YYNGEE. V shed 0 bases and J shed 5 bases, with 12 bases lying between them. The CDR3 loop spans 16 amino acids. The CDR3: CASSVGGGIDNSPLHF. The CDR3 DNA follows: TGTGCCAGCAGCGTAGGGGGGGGAATCGATAATTCACCCCTCCACTTT.

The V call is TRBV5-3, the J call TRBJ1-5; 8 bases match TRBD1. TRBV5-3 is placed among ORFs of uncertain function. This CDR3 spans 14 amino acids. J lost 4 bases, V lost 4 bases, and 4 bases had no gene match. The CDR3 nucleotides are TGTGCCAGAAGCCGGACAGGGAAGAATCAGCCCCAGCATTTT. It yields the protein CARSRTGKNQPQHF.

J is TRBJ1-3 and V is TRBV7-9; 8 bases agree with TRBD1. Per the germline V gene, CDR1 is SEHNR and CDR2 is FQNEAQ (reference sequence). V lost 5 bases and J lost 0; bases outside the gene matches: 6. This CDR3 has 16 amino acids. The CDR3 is CASSLDRGSSGNTIYF. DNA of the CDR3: TGTGCCAGCAGCCTCGACAGGGGAAGCTCTGGAAACACCATATATTTT.

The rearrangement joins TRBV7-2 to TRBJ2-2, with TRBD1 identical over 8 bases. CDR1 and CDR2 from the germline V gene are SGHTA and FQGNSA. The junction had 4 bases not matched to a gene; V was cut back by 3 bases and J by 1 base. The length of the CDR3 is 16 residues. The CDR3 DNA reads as TGTGCCAGCAGCTTCGCGGGGACAGGGAACACCGGGGAGCTGTTTTTT. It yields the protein CASSFAGTGNTGELFF.

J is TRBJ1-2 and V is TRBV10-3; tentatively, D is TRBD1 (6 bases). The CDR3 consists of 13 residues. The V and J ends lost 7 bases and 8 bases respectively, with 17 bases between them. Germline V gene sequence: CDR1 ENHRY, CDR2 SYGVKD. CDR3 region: CAITPTGGLGYTF. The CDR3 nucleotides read TGTGCCATCACCCCGACGGGGGGCTTAGGCTACACCTTC.

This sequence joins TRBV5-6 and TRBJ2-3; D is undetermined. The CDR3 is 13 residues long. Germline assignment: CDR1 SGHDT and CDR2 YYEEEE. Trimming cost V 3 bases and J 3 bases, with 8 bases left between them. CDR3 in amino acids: CASSSIATDTQYF. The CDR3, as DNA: TGTGCCAGCAGCTCTATTGCTACAGATACGCAGTATTTT.

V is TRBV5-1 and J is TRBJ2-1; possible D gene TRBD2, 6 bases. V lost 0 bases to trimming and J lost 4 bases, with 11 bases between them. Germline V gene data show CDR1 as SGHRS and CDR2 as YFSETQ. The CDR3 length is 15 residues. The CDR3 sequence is CASSLAEGKYNEQFF. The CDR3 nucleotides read TGCGCCAGCAGCTTGGCGGAGGGCAAGTACAATGAGCAGTTCTTC.

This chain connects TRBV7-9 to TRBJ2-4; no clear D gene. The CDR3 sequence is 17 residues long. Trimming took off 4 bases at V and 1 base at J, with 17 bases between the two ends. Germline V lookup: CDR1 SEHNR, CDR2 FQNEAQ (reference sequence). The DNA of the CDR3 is TGTGCCAGCAGCTCCGCCGGATCTACCGGGGCCAAAAACATTCAGTACTTC. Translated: CASSSAGSTGAKNIQYF. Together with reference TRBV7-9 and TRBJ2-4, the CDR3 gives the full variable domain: DTGVSQNPRHKITKRGQNVTFRCDPISEHNRLYWYRQTLGQGPEFLTYFQNEAQLEKSRLLSDRFSAERPKGSFSTLEIQRTEQGDSAMYLCASSSAGSTGAKNIQYFGAGTRLSVL.

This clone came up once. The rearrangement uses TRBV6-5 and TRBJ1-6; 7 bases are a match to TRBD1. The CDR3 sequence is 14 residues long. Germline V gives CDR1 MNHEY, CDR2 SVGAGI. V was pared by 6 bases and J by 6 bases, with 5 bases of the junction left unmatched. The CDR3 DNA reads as TGTGCCAGCAGGCCGGGACAGCCTAATTCACCCCTCCACTTT. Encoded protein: CASRPGQPNSPLHF.

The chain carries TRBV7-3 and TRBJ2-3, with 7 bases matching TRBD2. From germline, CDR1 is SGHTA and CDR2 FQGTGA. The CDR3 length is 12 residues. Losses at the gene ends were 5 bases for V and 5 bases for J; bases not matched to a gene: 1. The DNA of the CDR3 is TGTGCCAGCAGCCCGGGAGGAGATACGCAGTATTTT. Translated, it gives CASSPGGDTQYF.